These 5 T cell receptor beta chains were sequenced from one sample in a study of PD-1 blockade in classical Hodgkin lymphoma. Here immunoSEQ multiplex PCR was the method, and the copy in TCRdb shows in-frame clones only, minus some. This sample has under 40,000 clones, with 81% found just once. Time point indicated: cycle 4 day 1 (C4D1), after 6 weeks of nivolumab. Brentuximab vedotin exposure varied, and every patient relapsed after autologous stem cell transplantation. The specimen comprised peripheral blood mononuclear cells (PBMCs), sampled before the fourth cycle of nivolumab. Every receptor here comes from a human donor with classical Hodgkin lymphoma.

This clone was picked up one time. The gene calls are TRBV6-6 and TRBJ1-2; 7 bases line up with TRBD1. With 6 bases clipped from V and 11 bases from J, the junction kept 15 bases outside the gene matches. Germline V gene lookup returns CDR1 MNHNY and CDR2 SVGAGI (reference sequence). The CDR3 covers 14 residues. The CDR3 loop is CASRSPGTATRYTF. Here the CDR3 DNA reads TGTGCCAGCAGATCCCCCGGGACAGCAACAAGGTACACCTTC.

The chain carries TRBV5-1 and TRBJ2-2; 7 nucleotides line up with TRBD1. This CDR3 is 17 amino acids long. With 4 bases clipped from V and 0 bases from J, the junction kept 9 bases outside the gene matches. In germline, CDR1 is SGHRS, CDR2 YFSETQ. CDR3: CASSLLGQAANTGELFF. The CDR3 bases are TGCGCCAGCAGCCTACTAGGACAGGCAGCGAACACCGGGGAGCTGTTTTTT.

This clone was seen a handful of times. This sequence joins TRBV29-1 and TRBJ1-5; tentatively, D is TRBD1 (6 bases). The CDR3 contains 15 residues. CDR1 and CDR2 from the germline V gene are SQVTM and ANQGSEA. V was trimmed by 7 bases and J by 5 bases, leaving 21 bases between them. The CDR3 nucleotides read TGCAGCGCACCGGGACCCTGGGACATTGATCAGCCCCAGCATTTT. It specifies CSAPGPWDIDQPQHF.

V is TRBV18 and J is TRBJ2-7; D not certain. Germline V gene data show CDR1 as KGHSH and CDR2 as LQKENI. This CDR3 contains 14 residues. CDR3 coding DNA: TGTGCCAGCTCACCCATCCCTGACTCCTCCGAGCAGTACGTC. Protein sequence: CASSPIPDSSEQYV.

The genes are TRBV6-5 and TRBJ2-3; D is ambiguous. Germline V gives CDR1 MNHEY, CDR2 SVGAGI. CDR3 length equals 14 residues. V lost 2 bases and J lost 4, with 10 bases in between. The CDR3 loop reads CASSYNGRADTQYF. In DNA form, the CDR3 reads TGTGCCAGCAGTTACAATGGCAGAGCAGATACGCAGTATTTT.